This T cell receptor (beta chain) stems from a study of T cell responses to AZD1222 COVID-19 vaccine. Pooled in the analysis were second doses at about 4 or about 12 weeks. The CDR3 extends over 13 amino acids. CDR1 and CDR2 from the germline V gene are LNHDA and SQIVND (reference sequence). The ends were cut back, 3 bases at V and 0 bases at J, with 5 bases in the middle. The protocol was immunoSEQ multiplex PCR, while the TCRdb copy is restricted to in-frame clones and leaves out a portion. The data contain approximately 140,000 clones, 90% of them singletons. General study results and limits: Vaccine-associated CD4 TCRs spanned spike, dominant at 160-218 and 743-854. There were mostly white British donors and more females than males, and clonal diversity was possibly underestimated.

Concerning this clone itself: Antigen: not known.

The source is an adult who received the AZD1222 COVID-19 vaccine. This rearrangement joins TRBV19 to TRBJ2-5; D remains ambiguous. This sample comprised peripheral blood, obtained 28 days after the second AZD1222 dose. Here the CDR3 DNA reads TGTGCCAGTAGTATGGGGTACCAAGAGACCCAGTACTTC. This sequence encodes CASSMGYQETQYF.